The clone carrying this TCR beta chain showed up many times. The entry originates in a study of T cells in Graves' hyperthyroidism and ophthalmopathy. V shed 5 bases, J shed 6 bases, and the junction held 8 bases outside the gene matches. The CDR3 has 14 residues. The germline CDR1 and CDR2 sequences are SGHTA and FQGNSA. From RNA transcripts, TCR beta CDR3 regions were amplified. Initially, a first-round RT-PCR of the TCR CDR3 employed the HTBI primer set. A single record per CDR3 protein comes from TCRdb applying MiXCR to the multiplex PCR reads. The sample consists of 640,000 or so distinct CDR3 sequences, around 15% of them appearing once.

The origin of this receptor is a middle-aged woman with Graves' ophthalmopathy. This chain joins TRBV7-2 and TRBJ2-7; TRBD2 agrees at 9 bases. Sequenced: blood. CDR3 in amino acids: CASSLLGTSSEQYF. CDR3 sequence (DNA): TGTGCCAGCAGCCTACTCGGGACTAGCAGCGAGCAGTACTTC.